This T cell receptor (beta chain) came from a study of blood T cell repertoires in COVID-19. The germline V gene encodes CDR1 MRHNA and CDR2 SNTAGT. This CDR3 is 12 amino acids long. V was shortened by 8 bases and J by 1 base, with 8 bases between the two germline ends. This clone appeared a few times. Sequencing used immunoSEQ multiplex PCR; TCRdb keeps in-frame clones, though not all of them. Here the sample spans hundreds of thousands of clones, approximately 88% being singletons. The sequenced sample was PBMCs or T cells enriched from blood (not recorded which). J is TRBJ2-5 and V is TRBV6-4; D is undetermined. This TCR was recovered from a woman aged 18 to 35 who had recovered from COVID-19. The CDR3 reads CASPLTQETQYF. The DNA of the CDR3 is TGTGCCAGCCCCCTAACCCAAGAGACCCAGTACTTC.